The rows below give T cell receptor beta chains drawn from one sample of a study of blood T cell repertoires in COVID-19. The data were produced by immunoSEQ multiplex PCR, yet TCRdb's version contains in-frame clones alone and is incomplete. The sample shows 150,000 to 200,000 clones, 75% to 85% of them seen only once. The source material was PBMCs or T cells enriched from blood (not recorded which). The receptors stem from a woman aged 55-69 years who had recovered from COVID-19. CDR3s include the opening cysteine and the closing phenylalanine or tryptophan. The D gene is left open where the match is weak. Size is omitted from some rows. Given values are once, few, many or a class for expanded clones.

d_gene	j_gene	v_gene	abundance	CDR3aa	CDR3nt
TRBD2	TRBJ2-3	TRBV9	-	CASSVGKGGGTPSTDTQYF	TGTGCCAGCAGCGTAGGAAAGGGCGGGGGGACCCCTAGCACAGATACGCAGTATTTT
-	TRBJ2-2	TRBV6-4	once	CASRFPLRGIGVHLPGELFF	TGTGCCAGCAGATTCCCTCTTCGAGGTATCGGGGTTCATCTCCCGGGGGAGCTGTTTTTT
-	TRBJ1-1	TRBV19	few	CASSRQAKGTEAFF	TGTGCCAGTAGTAGACAGGCGAAGGGCACTGAAGCTTTCTTT
TRBD1	TRBJ2-7	TRBV9	-	CASSVGGQTYEQYF	TGTGCCAGCAGCGTAGGGGGACAGACCTACGAGCAGTACTTC
TRBD1	TRBJ2-7	TRBV13	-	CASSLGRDRVFDEQYF	TGTGCCAGCAGCTTAGGCCGGGACAGGGTATTCGACGAGCAGTACTTC
TRBD1	TRBJ1-1	TRBV5-1	-	CASSWGSGGGTEAFF	TGCGCCAGCAGCTGGGGGTCAGGGGGCGGTACTGAAGCTTTCTTT
TRBD1	TRBJ1-3	TRBV5-1	-	CASSALGTGIGNTIYF	TGCGCCAGCAGCGCCCTAGGGACAGGGATTGGAAACACCATATATTTT
-	TRBJ2-1	TRBV7-3	-	CASSLTPGGLSYNEQFF	TGTGCCAGCAGCTTAACCCCGGGGGGCCTCTCCTACAATGAGCAGTTCTTC
TRBD1	TRBJ1-1	TRBV18	-	CASSGTATNTEAFF	TGTGCCAGCTCAGGGACAGCGACGAACACTGAAGCTTTCTTT
TRBD2	TRBJ2-5	TRBV7-2	-	CASSLDRLAGVRSQKTQYF	TGTGCCAGCAGCTTAGACCGACTAGCGGGGGTAAGGAGCCAAAAGACCCAGTACTTC
-	TRBJ1-4	TRBV12-2	-	CASRSSGLPANEKLFF	TGTGCAAGTCGCTCATCAGGGTTACCGGCTAATGAAAAACTGTTTTTT
TRBD1	TRBJ1-4	TRBV18	-	CASSQDRGSANEKLFF	TGTGCCAGCTCCCAGGACAGGGGATCGGCTAATGAAAAACTGTTTTTT
TRBD2	TRBJ2-7	TRBV15	-	CATRGGLAGDYEQYF	TGTGCCACCAGGGGGGGACTAGCGGGGGACTACGAGCAGTACTTC
TRBD2	TRBJ2-3	TRBV25-1	once	CASSVATGLITDTQYF	TGTGCCAGCAGTGTTGCAACGGGACTAATCACAGATACGCAGTATTTT
-	TRBJ2-7	TRBV2	-	CASSERRLSSYEQYF	TGTGCCAGCAGTGAAAGGCGGTTAAGCTCCTACGAGCAGTACTTC